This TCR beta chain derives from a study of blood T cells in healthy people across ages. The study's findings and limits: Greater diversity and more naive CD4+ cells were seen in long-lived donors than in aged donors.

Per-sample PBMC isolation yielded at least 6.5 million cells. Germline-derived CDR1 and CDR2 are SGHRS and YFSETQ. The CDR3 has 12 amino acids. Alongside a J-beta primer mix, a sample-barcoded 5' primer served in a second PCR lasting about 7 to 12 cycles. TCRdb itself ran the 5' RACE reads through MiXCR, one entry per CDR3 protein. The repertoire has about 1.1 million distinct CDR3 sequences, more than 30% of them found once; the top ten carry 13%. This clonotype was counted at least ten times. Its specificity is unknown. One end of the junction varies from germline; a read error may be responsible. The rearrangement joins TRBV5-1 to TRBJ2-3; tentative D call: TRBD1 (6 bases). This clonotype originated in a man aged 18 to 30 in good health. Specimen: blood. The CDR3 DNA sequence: TGTGCCAGCAGTGGGGGCGCAGATACGCAGTATTTT. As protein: CASSGGADTQYF.